This T cell receptor beta chain was sequenced during a study of vaccination and CD4 T cells after COVID-19. Study-wide background: According to the study, participants were given two doses of BNT162b2 or mRNA-1273 vaccine.

Trimming left V 5 bases short and J 6 bases short, with 8 bases between. In germline, CDR1 is SGHVS, CDR2 FNYEAQ. This CDR3 is 12 amino acids long. Each CDR3 protein is one row after TCRdb ran MiXCR on the PCR reads. This repertoire shows about 20,000 distinct CDR3 sequences, 55% to 80% found once; its top ten account for roughly 1.1%. V usage is TRBV7-6 and J usage is TRBJ2-1; unclear D gene. This specimen consisted of CD4+ T cells from blood, obtained after SARS-CoV-2 vaccination. This TCR came from a human donor who had recovered from COVID-19. The CDR3 nucleotides are TGTGCCAGCAGCCAATATCGCAATGAGCAGTTCTTC. Amino acid sequence: CASSQYRNEQFF.